This T cell receptor (beta chain) comes out of a study of blood T cell repertoires in COVID-19. Study-level background: Sources were T cells, B-cell-depleted T cells, or PBMCs; the material itself was cDNA or gDNA.

Participants had their cohort set by participant-reported clinical history. Sequencing used immunoSEQ multiplex PCR; TCRdb keeps in-frame clones, though not all of them. The data contain about 410,000 clones, 90% of them seen just once; the ten biggest clones take up approximately 0.65%. With 0 bases clipped from V and 4 bases from J, the junction kept 5 bases outside the gene matches. Germline values: CDR1 SGHTA, CDR2 FQGTGA. The CDR3 loop spans 15 amino acids. This receptor was taken from a man between 18 and 29 years old who had recovered from COVID-19. Specimen: PBMCs or T cells enriched from blood (not recorded which). The chain is built from TRBV7-3 and TRBJ1-2, with 7 bases aligning to TRBD1. Here the CDR3 reads CASSLTSGTAYGYTF. In DNA, the CDR3 is TGTGCCAGCAGCTTAACCTCCGGGACAGCCTATGGCTACACCTTC.